Described below is a single T cell receptor beta chain sequence and its context. Its antigen is currently unknown. The PCR ran on 60 Vbeta and 13 Jbeta primers. Sequenced by immunoSEQ multiplex PCR; TCRdb stores in-frame clones only, minus some. The sample holds 150,000 or so clones, around 84% seen once. Germline V gene sequence: CDR1 LGHNT, CDR2 FRNRAP. The V segment lost 7 bases and the J segment 6 bases; nucleotides outside the gene matches: 8. The CDR3 is made up of 13 amino acids. This sample was taken from a study of cytomegalovirus exposure and HLA in healthy donors. Study-wide results and caveats: About 90% or about 30% of the time was how often most TCR beta V segments were productive, according to an earlier analysis.

The rearrangement uses TRBV12-5 and TRBJ2-7; 8 bases are a match to TRBD1. The sequenced material came from PBMCs. This clonotype originated in a man aged 50-60 years in good health and CMV-seronegative. CDR3 sequence reads: CASVSTGEGEQYF. The DNA for the CDR3 is TGTGCTAGTGTCTCGACAGGGGAAGGCGAGCAGTACTTC.